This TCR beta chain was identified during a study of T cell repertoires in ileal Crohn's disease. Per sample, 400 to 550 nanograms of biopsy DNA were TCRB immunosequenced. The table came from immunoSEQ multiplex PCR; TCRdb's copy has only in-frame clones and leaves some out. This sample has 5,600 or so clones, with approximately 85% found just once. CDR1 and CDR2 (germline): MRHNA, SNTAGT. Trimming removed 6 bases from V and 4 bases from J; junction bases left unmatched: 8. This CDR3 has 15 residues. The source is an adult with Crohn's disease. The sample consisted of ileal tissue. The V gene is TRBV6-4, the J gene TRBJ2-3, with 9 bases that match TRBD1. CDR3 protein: CASSPGTGSPDTQYF. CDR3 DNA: TGTGCCAGCAGCCCCGGGACAGGGTCCCCAGATACGCAGTATTTT.